These T cell receptor beta chains were read from a single sample in a study of technical replicates of blood from a few donors. Sequencing used immunoSEQ multiplex PCR; TCRdb keeps in-frame clones, though not all of them. The sample shows 14,000 or so clones, around 85% of them seen only once. The specimen sequenced was PBMCs. The receptors were sampled from a human donor in good health. The CDR3 runs from the conserved cysteine through the conserved F or W. Fields, in order: J gene, D gene, V gene, clone size, CDR3 DNA, CDR3 protein. A D gene is named only where the DNA matches it firmly. Size values are once, few and many counts, or a class for expanded clones, and some rows have none.

j_call: TRBJ2-7; d_call: -; v_call: TRBV19; clone_size: -; cdr3_nt: TGTGCCAGCGCTCGGCAGACTACCTACGAGCAGTACTTC; cdr3_aa: CASARQTTYEQYF
j_call: TRBJ2-1; d_call: -; v_call: TRBV6-1; clone_size: -; cdr3_nt: TGTGCCAGCAGCGTCCAGGGAAGGGGATACAATGAGCAGTTCTTC; cdr3_aa: CASSVQGRGYNEQFF
j_call: TRBJ2-2; d_call: TRBD2; v_call: TRBV5-1; clone_size: -; cdr3_nt: TGCGCCAGCAGCTCCGCTAGCGGAACGAACACCGGGGAGCTGTTTTTT; cdr3_aa: CASSSASGTNTGELFF
j_call: TRBJ2-1; d_call: TRBD2; v_call: TRBV10-3; clone_size: -; cdr3_nt: TGTGCCACCAACCCTGGGACTAGCGCGAACAATGAGCAGTTCTTC; cdr3_aa: CATNPGTSANNEQFF
j_call: TRBJ2-2; d_call: -; v_call: TRBV29-1; clone_size: -; cdr3_nt: TGCAGCGTTGTTGGCAGGGAGAACACCGGGGAGCTGTTTTTT; cdr3_aa: CSVVGRENTGELFF
j_call: TRBJ2-3; d_call: TRBD2; v_call: TRBV28; clone_size: -; cdr3_nt: TGTGCCAGCAGTTTCATGACTAGCGGGAGTAATACGCAGTATTTT; cdr3_aa: CASSFMTSGSNTQYF
j_call: TRBJ2-4; d_call: TRBD2; v_call: TRBV29-1; clone_size: -; cdr3_nt: TGCAGCGTGGCCATGGGCGCGGGGGACATTCAGTACTTC; cdr3_aa: CSVAMGAGDIQYF
j_call: TRBJ2-7; d_call: TRBD2; v_call: TRBV5-1; clone_size: -; cdr3_nt: TGCGCCAGCAGCTTGGGAGGAACTAGCGGGGCCTACGAGCAGTACTTC; cdr3_aa: CASSLGGTSGAYEQYF
j_call: TRBJ2-7; d_call: -; v_call: TRBV2; clone_size: -; cdr3_nt: TGTGCCAGCGATGAGCCTCTCTCTTACGAGCAGTACTTC; cdr3_aa: CASDEPLSYEQYF
j_call: TRBJ1-4; d_call: -; v_call: TRBV7-8; clone_size: -; cdr3_nt: TGTGCCAGCAGCTTTAGTTCCGTGGGGGAGGTAGAAAAACTGTTTTTT; cdr3_aa: CASSFSSVGEVEKLFF
j_call: TRBJ2-2; d_call: TRBD1; v_call: TRBV11-1; clone_size: -; cdr3_nt: TGTGCCAGCAGCGAATTCTGGACAGGGCGGGGTACCGGGGAGCTGTTTTTT; cdr3_aa: CASSEFWTGRGTGELFF
j_call: TRBJ1-4; d_call: TRBD1; v_call: TRBV7-6; clone_size: -; cdr3_nt: TGTGCCAGCAGCCAGGGGGTGAGACGCGAAAAACTGTTTTTT; cdr3_aa: CASSQGVRREKLFF
j_call: TRBJ2-7; d_call: -; v_call: TRBV19; clone_size: -; cdr3_nt: TGTGCCAGTAGTATAGCCGGGTATACTTCCTACGAGCAGTACTTC; cdr3_aa: CASSIAGYTSYEQYF
j_call: TRBJ2-1; d_call: -; v_call: TRBV29-1; clone_size: -; cdr3_nt: TGCAGCGTTTCCCGAGCGGAGAATGAGCAGTTCTTC; cdr3_aa: CSVSRAENEQFF
j_call: TRBJ1-5; d_call: -; v_call: TRBV19; clone_size: once; cdr3_nt: TGTGCCAGTAGTACCGGACAGACCAATCAGCCCCAGCATTTT; cdr3_aa: CASSTGQTNQPQHF
j_call: TRBJ1-1; d_call: -; v_call: TRBV19; clone_size: -; cdr3_nt: TGTGCCAGTAGTAGTACCAGGGGCGCCCTTGAAGCTTTCTTT; cdr3_aa: CASSSTRGALEAFF
j_call: TRBJ2-3; d_call: -; v_call: TRBV19; clone_size: -; cdr3_nt: TGTGCCAGTAGTCCGGAAGACAGGCCCCCTAGCACAGATACGCAGTATTTT; cdr3_aa: CASSPEDRPPSTDTQYF
j_call: TRBJ1-4; d_call: -; v_call: TRBV18; clone_size: -; cdr3_nt: TGTGCCAGCGGGCATAATGAAAAACTGTTTTTT; cdr3_aa: CASGHNEKLFF
j_call: TRBJ1-2; d_call: TRBD1; v_call: TRBV5-1; clone_size: -; cdr3_nt: TGCGCCAGCAGCACGGACAGGTTTTATGGCTACACCTTC; cdr3_aa: CASSTDRFYGYTF